The clone carrying this T cell receptor beta chain was recorded a few times. This sample was included in a study of OX40 agonist ivuxolimab in advanced cancers. Study at large: The dose-escalation cohort had hepatocellular carcinoma, melanoma, renal cell or head and neck cancer. 40% to 50% of patients had received prior checkpoint inhibitor therapy.

The protocol was immunoSEQ multiplex PCR, while the TCRdb copy is restricted to in-frame clones and leaves out a portion. The sample holds tens of thousands of clones, more than 70% seen once. Patients who had autoimmune disease history or got systemic immunosuppression were left out. Sampled blood was obtained at baseline, cycle 4 day 1, and cycle 7 day 1. The source of this sequence is an adult with an advanced solid tumor such as melanoma, head and neck, liver or kidney cancer. The material sequenced was CD4+ or CD8+ T cells sorted from blood, taken in a trial of the OX40 agonist ivuxolimab.

In nucleotides, the CDR3 is TGCGCCAGCAGCCAAGGACTAGCGGGGGCCCTTTCCTACAATGAGCAGTTCTTC. Translating gives CASSQGLAGALSYNEQFF. The genes are TRBV4-1 and TRBJ2-1; 12 nucleotides line up with TRBD2. The CDR3 has 18 amino acids. Germline loops: CDR1 MGHRA, CDR2 YSYEKL. With 1 base clipped from V and 1 base from J, the junction kept 5 bases outside the gene matches.